The clone carrying this T cell receptor beta chain showed up just a few times. The sample originates from a study of blood T cell repertoires in COVID-19. Study-level background: In each case, the material was cDNA or gDNA derived from T cells, B-cell-depleted T cells, or PBMCs.

The CDR3 is 15 amino acids. V was clipped by 5 bases and J by 1 base; unmatched bases: 7. CDR1 and CDR2 (germline): KGHSH, LQKENI. Under the authors' procedure: Reference gene primer amplification gave nucleated cell count estimates. The data were produced by immunoSEQ multiplex PCR, yet TCRdb's version contains in-frame clones alone and is incomplete. V and J calls plus clone size are reproduced from that table; the DNA served to infer D and trimming. The data contain some 200,000 clones, about 78% of them seen just once; the ten biggest clones take up 4.5% to 7%. The chain has TRBV18 and TRBJ2-7, with 8 nucleotides matching TRBD1. The material sequenced was peripheral blood. This TCR was sampled from a woman aged 65 to 85 with acute or convalescent COVID-19. The CDR3 nucleotides read TGTGCCAGCTCATTGGGACAGGTGAAATCCTACGAGCAGTACTTC. Translated, it gives CASSLGQVKSYEQYF.